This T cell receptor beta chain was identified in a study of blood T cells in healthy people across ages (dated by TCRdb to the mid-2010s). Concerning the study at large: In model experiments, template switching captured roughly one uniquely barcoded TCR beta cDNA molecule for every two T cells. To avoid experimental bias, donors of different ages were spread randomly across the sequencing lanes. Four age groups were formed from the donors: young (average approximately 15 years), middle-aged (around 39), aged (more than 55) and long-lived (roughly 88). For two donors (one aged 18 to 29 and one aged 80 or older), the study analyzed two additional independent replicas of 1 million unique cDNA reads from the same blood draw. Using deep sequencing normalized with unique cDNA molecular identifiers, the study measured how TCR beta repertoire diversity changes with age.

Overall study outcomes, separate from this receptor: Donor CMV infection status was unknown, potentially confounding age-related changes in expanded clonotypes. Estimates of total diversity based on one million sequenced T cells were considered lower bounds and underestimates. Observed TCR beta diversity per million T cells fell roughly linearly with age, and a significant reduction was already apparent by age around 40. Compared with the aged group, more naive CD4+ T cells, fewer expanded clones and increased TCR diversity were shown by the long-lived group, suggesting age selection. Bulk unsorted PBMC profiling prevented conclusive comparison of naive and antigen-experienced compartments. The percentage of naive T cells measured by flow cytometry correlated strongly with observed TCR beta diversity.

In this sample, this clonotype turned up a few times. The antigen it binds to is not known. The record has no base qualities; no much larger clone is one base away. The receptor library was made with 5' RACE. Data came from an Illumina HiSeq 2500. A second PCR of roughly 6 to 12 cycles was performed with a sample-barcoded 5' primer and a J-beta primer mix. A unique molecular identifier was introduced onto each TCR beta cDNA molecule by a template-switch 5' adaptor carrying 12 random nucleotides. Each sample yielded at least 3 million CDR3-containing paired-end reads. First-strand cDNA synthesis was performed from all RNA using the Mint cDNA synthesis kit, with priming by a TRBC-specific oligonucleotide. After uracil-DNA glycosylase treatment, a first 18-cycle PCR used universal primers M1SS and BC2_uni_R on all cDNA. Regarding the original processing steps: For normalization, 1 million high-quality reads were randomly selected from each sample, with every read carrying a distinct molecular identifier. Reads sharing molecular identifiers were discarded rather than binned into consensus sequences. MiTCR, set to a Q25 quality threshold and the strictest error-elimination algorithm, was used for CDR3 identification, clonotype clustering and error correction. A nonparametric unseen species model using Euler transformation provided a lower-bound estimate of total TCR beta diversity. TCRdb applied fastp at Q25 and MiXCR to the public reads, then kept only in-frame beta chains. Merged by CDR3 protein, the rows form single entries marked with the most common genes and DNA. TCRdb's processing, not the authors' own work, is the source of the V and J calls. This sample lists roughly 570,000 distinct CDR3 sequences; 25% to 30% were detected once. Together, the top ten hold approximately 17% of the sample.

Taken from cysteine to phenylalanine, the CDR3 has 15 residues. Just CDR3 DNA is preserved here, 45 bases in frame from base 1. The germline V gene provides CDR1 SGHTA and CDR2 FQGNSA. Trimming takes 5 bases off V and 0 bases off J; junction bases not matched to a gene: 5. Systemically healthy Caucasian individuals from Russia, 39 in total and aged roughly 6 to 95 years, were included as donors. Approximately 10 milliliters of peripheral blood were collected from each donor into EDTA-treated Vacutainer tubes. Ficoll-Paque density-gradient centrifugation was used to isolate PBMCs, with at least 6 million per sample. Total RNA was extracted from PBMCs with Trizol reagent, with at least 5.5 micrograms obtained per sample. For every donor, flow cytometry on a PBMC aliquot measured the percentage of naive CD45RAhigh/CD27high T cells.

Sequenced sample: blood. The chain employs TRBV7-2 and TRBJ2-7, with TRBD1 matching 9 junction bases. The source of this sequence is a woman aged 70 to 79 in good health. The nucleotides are TGTGCCAGCAGCGAAGACAGGGGGAGCTCCTACGAGCAGTACTTC. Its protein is CASSEDRGSSYEQYF.